This T cell receptor (beta chain) comes out of a study of Ad26.COV2.S vaccination and SARS-CoV-2 variants. The study, taken as a whole, reports: From the TCR breadth and depth analyses, total T cell responses may have been underestimated.

The table came from immunoSEQ multiplex PCR; TCRdb's copy has only in-frame clones and leaves some out. The sample has about 280,000 clones, around 87% seen once. The germline V gene has CDR1 MDHEN and CDR2 SYDVKM. V lost 6 bases and J 5 bases, leaving 10 bases between the germline ends. The CDR3 loop spans 12 amino acids. Details on this clone: Its antigen is unknown.

Treatment described: around 19 received Ad26.COV2.S at low or high dose, single or two shots; about 5 received placebo; per-sample allocation not given. The samples date from day 63 after the first vaccine or placebo injection. The donor was a Boston adult aged 18-55 years. Ad26.COV2.S expressed prefusion-stabilized spike from the original Wuhan strain. The material sequenced was peripheral blood, taken in a trial of Ad26.COV2.S vaccine versus placebo. The source is a person between 18 and 65 years old who received the Ad26.COV2.S COVID-19 vaccine or a placebo. V is TRBV28 and J is TRBJ2-5, with a tentative D call TRBD2 (6 bases). The CDR3 region is CASRGTWETQYF. CDR3 coding DNA: TGTGCCAGCAGGGGGACTTGGGAGACCCAGTACTTC.